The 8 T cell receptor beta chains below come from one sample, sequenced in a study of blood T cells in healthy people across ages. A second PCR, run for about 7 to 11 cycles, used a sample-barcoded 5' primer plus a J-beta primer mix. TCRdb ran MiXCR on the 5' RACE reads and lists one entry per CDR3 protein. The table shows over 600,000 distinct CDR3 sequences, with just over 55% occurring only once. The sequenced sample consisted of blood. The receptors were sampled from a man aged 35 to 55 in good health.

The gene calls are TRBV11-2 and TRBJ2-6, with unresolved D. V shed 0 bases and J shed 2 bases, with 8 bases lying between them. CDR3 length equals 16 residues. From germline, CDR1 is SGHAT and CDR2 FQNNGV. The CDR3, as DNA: TGTGCCAGCAGCTTAGATTACTTTGCTGGGGCCAACGTCCTGACTTTC. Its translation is CASSLDYFAGANVLTF.

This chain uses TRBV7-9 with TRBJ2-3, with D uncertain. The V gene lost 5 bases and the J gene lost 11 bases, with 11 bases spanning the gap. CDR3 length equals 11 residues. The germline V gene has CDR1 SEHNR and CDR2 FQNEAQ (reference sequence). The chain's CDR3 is CASSLPDVQYF. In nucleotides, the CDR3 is TGTGCCAGCAGCCTACCGGACGTGCAGTATTTT.

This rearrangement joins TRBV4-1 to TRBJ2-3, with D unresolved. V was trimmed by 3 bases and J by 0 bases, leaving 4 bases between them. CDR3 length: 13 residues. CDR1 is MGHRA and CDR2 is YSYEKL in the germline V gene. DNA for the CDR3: TGCGCCAGCAGCCACCTGAGCACAGATACGCAGTATTTT. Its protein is CASSHLSTDTQYF.

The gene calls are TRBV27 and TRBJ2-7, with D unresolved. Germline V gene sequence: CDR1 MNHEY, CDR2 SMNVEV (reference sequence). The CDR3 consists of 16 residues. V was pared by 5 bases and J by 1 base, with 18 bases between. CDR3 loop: CASSLTLPRGSYEQYF. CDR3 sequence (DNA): TGTGCCAGCAGTCTTACCCTCCCCCGAGGTTCCTACGAGCAGTACTTC.

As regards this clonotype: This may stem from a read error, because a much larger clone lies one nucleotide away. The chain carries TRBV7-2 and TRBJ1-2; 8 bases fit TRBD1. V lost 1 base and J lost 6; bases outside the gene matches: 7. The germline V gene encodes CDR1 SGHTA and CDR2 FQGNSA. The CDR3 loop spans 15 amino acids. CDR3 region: CASSLDGQGADGYTF. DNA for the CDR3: TGTGCCAGCAGCTTAGATGGGCAGGGGGCTGATGGCTACACCTTC.

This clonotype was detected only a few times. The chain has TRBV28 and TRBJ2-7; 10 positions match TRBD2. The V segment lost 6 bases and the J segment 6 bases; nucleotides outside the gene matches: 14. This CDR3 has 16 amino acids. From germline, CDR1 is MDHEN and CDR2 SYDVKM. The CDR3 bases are TGTGCCAGCAGCCGGACTAGCGGACCTACGTGGATCGAGCAGTACTTC. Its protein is CASSRTSGPTWIEQYF.

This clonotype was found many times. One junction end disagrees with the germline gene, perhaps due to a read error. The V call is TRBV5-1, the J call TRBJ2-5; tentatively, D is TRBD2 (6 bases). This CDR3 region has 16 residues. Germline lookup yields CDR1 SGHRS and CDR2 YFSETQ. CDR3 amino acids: CASRLGGSLRQETQYF. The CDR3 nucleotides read TGCGCCAGCAGATTGGGGGGTAGCCTAAGGCAAGAGACCCAGTACTTC.

The DNA of the CDR3 is TGTGCCAGCGGGCGGGGGGTCCAAGAGACCCAGTACTTC. Translated: CASGRGVQETQYF. This sequence joins TRBV6-5 and TRBJ2-5; 8 positions agree with TRBD2. This CDR3 is 13 amino acids long. Germline V gene sequence: CDR1 MNHEY, CDR2 SVGAGI. V was clipped by 8 bases and J by 1 base; unmatched bases: 3.